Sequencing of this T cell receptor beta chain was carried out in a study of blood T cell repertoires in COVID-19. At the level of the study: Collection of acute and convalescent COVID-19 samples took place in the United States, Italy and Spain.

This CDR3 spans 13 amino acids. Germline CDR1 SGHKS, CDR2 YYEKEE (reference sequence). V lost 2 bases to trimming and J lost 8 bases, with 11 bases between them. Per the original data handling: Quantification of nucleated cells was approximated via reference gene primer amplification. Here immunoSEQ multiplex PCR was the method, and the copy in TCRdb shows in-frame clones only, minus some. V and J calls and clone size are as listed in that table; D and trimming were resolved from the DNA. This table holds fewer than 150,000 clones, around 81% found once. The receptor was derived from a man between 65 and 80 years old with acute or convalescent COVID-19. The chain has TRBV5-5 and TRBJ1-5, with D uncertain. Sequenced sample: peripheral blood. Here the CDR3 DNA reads TGTGCCAGCAGCTTCACCGGGAGTGAGCCCCAGCATTTT. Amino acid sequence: CASSFTGSEPQHF.